The entry below gives a single TCR beta chain sequence along with its context. Its antigen is unknown. The primer mix had 60 Vbeta and 13 Jbeta primers. Method: immunoSEQ multiplex PCR; TCRdb's copy keeps in-frame clones and lacks some. The table includes 150,000 to 200,000 clones, more than 60% detected once. This record belongs to a study of cytomegalovirus exposure and HLA in healthy donors. Overall study findings and caveats: Some highly shared sequence variants likely arose as a pipeline artifact.

This CDR3 contains 11 residues. CDR1 ENHRY and CDR2 SYGVKD come from the germline V gene. This sequence originates from a woman aged 40 to 49 in good health and CMV-seropositive. Sequences were obtained from PBMCs. J is TRBJ2-5 and V is TRBV10-3; D is ambiguous. The end of the DNA fits TRBJ2-7 better, so the J call may be wrong. CDR3 protein: CATGEVGEQYF. The CDR3 nucleotides read TGTGCCACTGGAGAGGTCGGCGAGCAGTACTTC.